The T cell receptor (beta chain) described here comes from a study of blood T cell repertoires in COVID-19. CDR1 and CDR2 (germline): DFQATT, SNEGSKA (reference sequence). The CDR3 runs 15 residues. V was clipped by 3 bases and J by 6 bases; unmatched bases: 8. Sequencing was performed with immunoSEQ multiplex PCR; in TCRdb, only in-frame clones are kept and a portion is missing. This sample has 200,000 to 250,000 clones, with roughly 81% found just once. The specimen sequenced was peripheral blood. The sequence was collected from a woman aged 50 to 60 with active or convalescent COVID-19. The chain couples TRBV20-1 to TRBJ2-1; TRBD2 agrees at 10 bases. The chain's CDR3 is CSASRAGGYLNEQFF. DNA for the CDR3: TGCAGTGCTAGTCGAGCGGGAGGGTACCTCAATGAGCAGTTCTTC.